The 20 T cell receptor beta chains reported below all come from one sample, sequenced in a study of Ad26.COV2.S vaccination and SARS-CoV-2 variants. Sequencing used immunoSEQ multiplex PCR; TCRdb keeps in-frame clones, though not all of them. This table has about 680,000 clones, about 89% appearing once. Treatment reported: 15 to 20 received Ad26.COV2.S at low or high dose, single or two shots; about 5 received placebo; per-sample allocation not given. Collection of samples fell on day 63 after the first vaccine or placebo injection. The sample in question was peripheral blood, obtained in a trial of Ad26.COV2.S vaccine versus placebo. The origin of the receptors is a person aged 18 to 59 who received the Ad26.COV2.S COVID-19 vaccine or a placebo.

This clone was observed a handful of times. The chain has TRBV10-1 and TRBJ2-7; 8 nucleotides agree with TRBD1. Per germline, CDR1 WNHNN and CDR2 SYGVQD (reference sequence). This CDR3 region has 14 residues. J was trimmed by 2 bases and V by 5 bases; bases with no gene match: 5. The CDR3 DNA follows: TGCGCCAGCAGTCCGGGACAGGCGGCCTACGAGCAGTACTTC. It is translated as CASSPGQAAYEQYF.

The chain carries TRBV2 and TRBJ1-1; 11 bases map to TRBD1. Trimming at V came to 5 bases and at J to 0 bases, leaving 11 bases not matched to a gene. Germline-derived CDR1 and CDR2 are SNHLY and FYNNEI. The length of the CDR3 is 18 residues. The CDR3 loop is CASSTRTGGSPLNTEAFF. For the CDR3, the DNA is TGTGCCAGCAGTACCCGGACAGGGGGCTCCCCGTTGAACACTGAAGCTTTCTTT. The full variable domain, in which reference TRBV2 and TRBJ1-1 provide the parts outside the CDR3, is EPEVTQTPSHQVTQMGQEVILRCVPISNHLYFYWYRQILGQKVEFLVSFYNNEISEKSEIFDDQFSVERPDGSNFTLKIRSTKLEDSAMYFCASSTRTGGSPLNTEAFFGQGTRLTVV.

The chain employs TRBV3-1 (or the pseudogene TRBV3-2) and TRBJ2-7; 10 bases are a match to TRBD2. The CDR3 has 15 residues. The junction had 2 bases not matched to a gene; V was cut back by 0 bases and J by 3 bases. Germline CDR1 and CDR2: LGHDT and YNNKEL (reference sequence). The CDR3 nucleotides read TGTGCCAGCAGCCAAGAAGCTAGCGGGGGCTACGAGCAGTACTTC. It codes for CASSQEASGGYEQYF.

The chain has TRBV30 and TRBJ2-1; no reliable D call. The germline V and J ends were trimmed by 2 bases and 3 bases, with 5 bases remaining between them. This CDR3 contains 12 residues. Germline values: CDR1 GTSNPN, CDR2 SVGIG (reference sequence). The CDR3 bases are TGTGCCTGGAGTCCTGGCTACAATGAGCAGTTCTTC. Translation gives CAWSPGYNEQFF.

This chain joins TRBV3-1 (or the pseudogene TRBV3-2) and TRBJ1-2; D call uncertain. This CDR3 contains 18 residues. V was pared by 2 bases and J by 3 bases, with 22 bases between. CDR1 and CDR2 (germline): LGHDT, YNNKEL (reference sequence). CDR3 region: CASSQPSGPQGGDYGYTF. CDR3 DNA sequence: TGTGCCAGCAGCCAACCCTCGGGCCCCCAAGGTGGCGACTATGGCTACACCTTC.

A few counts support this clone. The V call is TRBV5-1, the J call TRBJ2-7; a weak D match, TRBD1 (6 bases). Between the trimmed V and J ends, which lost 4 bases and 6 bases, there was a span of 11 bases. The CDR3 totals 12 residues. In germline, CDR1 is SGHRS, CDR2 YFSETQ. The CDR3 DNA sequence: TGCGCCAGCAGCGGAACAGGGTTCGAGCAGTACTTC. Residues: CASSGTGFEQYF.

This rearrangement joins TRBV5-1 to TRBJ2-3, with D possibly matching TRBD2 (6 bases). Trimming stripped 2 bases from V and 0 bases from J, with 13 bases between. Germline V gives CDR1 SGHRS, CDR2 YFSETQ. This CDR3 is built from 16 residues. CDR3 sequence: CASSFDLASSTDTQYF. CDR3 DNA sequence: TGCGCCAGCAGCTTCGATCTAGCGTCTAGCACAGATACGCAGTATTTT. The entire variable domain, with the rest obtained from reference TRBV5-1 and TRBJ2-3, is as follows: KAGVTQTPRYLIKTRGQQVTLSCSPISGHRSVSWYQQTPGQGLQFLFEYFSETQRNKGNFPGRFSGRQFSNSRSEMNVSTLELGDSALYLCASSFDLASSTDTQYFGPGTRLTVL.

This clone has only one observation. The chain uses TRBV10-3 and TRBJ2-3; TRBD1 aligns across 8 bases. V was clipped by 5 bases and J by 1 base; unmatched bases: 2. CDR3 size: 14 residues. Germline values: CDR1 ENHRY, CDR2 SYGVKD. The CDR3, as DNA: TGTGCCATCAGTACAGGGGGTCGCACAGATACGCAGTATTTT. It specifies CAISTGGRTDTQYF.

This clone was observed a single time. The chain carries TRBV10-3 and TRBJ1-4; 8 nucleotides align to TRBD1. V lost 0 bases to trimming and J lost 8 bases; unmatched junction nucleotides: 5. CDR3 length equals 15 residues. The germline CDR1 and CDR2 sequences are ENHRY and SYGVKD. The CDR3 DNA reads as TGTGCCATCAGTGAGTCAAACAGGGGGGAAGAAAAACTGTTTTTT. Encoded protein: CAISESNRGEEKLFF.

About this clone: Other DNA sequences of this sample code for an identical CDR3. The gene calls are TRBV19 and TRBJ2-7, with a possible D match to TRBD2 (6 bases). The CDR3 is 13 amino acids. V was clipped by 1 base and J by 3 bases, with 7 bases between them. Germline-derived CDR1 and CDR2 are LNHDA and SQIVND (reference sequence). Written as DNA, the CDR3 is TGTGCCAGTAGTATAGCGGAGGGCTACGAGCAGTACTTC. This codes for CASSIAEGYEQYF.

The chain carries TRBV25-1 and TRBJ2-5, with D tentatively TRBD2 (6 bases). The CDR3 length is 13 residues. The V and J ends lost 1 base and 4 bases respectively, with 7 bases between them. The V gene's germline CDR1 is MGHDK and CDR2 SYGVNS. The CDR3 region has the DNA TGTGCCAGCAGTGAATTGGAGGGAGAGACCCAGTACTTC. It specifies CASSELEGETQYF. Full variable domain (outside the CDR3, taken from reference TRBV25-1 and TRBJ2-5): EADIYQTPRYLVIGTGKKITLECSQTMGHDKMYWYQQDPGMELHLIHYSYGVNSTEKGDLSSESTVSRIRTEHFPLTLESARPSHTSQYLCASSELEGETQYFGPGTRLLVL.

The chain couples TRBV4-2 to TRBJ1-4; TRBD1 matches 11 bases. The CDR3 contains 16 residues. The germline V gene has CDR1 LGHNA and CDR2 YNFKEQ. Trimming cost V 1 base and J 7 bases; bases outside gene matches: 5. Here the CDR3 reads CASSQGVGTGGEKLFF. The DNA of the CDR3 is TGTGCCAGCAGCCAAGGGGTGGGGACAGGGGGTGAAAAACTGTTTTTT.

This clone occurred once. The CDR3 DNA sequence: TGTGCCAGCAGCCTCCCGGGCCTGGGTGCTTTCTTT. It yields the protein CASSLPGLGAFF. The chain combines TRBV3-1 (or the pseudogene TRBV3-2) with TRBJ1-1; D call uncertain. The CDR3 loop spans 12 amino acids. In germline, CDR1 is LGHDT, CDR2 YNNKEL (reference sequence). Trimming pared 4 bases from V and 11 bases from J, leaving 14 bases between.

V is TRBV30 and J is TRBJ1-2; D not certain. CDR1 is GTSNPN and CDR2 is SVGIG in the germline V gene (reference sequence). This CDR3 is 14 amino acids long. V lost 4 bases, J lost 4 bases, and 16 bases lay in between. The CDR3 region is CAWTQRRDSYGYTF. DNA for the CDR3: TGTGCCTGGACCCAAAGGAGGGATTCCTATGGCTACACCTTC.

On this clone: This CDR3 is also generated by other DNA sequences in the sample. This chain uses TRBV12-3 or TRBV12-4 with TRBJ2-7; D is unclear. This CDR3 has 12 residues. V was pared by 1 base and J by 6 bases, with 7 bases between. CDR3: CASSLGVGEQYF. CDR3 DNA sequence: TGTGCCAGCAGTTTAGGGGTTGGCGAGCAGTACTTC.

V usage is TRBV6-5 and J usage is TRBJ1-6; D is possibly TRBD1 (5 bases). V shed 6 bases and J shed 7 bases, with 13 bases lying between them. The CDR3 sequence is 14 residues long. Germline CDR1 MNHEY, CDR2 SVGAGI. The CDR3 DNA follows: TGTGCCAGCAGGGGGGACGGAGGCAATTCACCCCTCCACTTT. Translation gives CASRGDGGNSPLHF.

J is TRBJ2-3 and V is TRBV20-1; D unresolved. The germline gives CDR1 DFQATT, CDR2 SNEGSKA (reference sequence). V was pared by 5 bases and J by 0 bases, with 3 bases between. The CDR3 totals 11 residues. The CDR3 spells CSAPSTDTQYF. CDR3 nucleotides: TGCAGTGCTCCTAGCACAGATACGCAGTATTTT.

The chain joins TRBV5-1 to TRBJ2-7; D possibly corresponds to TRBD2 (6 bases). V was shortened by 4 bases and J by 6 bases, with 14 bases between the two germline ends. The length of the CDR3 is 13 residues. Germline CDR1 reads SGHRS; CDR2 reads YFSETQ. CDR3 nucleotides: TGCGCCAGCAGCGTACGTCAGGGAGGCGAGCAGTACTTC. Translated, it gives CASSVRQGGEQYF.

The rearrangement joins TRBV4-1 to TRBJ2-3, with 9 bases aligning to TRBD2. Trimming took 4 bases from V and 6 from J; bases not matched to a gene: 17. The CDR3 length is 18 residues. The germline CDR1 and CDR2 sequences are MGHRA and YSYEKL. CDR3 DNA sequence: TGCGCCAGCAGCCGGAGGACTAGCCAGGGCGCGGGGGGGGATACGCAGTATTTT. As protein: CASSRRTSQGAGGDTQYF.

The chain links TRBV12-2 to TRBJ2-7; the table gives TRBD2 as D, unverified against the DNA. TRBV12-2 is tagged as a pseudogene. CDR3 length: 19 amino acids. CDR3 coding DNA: TGTGCAAGTCGCTTACCCCCCGTGGGAACCGCTAGCGGGAGAAACGAGCAGTACTTC. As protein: CASRLPPVGTASGRNEQYF.